This is a list of T cell receptor beta chains from one sample in a study of blood T cell repertoires in COVID-19. TCRdb keeps only in-frame clones here, not all; method: immunoSEQ multiplex PCR. Here the sample spans roughly 140,000 clones, roughly nine tenths being singletons. Source material: peripheral blood. These TCRs come from a woman in her 40s with acute or convalescent COVID-19. The CDR3 runs from the conserved cysteine through the conserved F or W. Not every row has a clone size; where given, it reads once, few, many or a size class.

cdr3_length v_call clone_size cdr3_aa
14 TRBV13 - CASSPEAGTGELFF
15 TRBV7-2 - CASSLERGNYNEQFF
14 TRBV6-5 - CASSSTDMNTEAFF
17 TRBV7-8 - CASSRISGEERLGKLFF
15 TRBV3-1/TRBV3-2 - CASSHSLAGMYEQYF
14 TRBV3-1/TRBV3-2 - CASSQDLAGAEQFF
15 TRBV7-9 - CASSLPGGGSGELFF
13 TRBV6-5 - CASSFDTNYGYTF
15 TRBV4-2 - CASSQVSQGYEKLFF
20 TRBV6-2/TRBV6-3 - CASSPEFIGQVIPSNQPQHF
15 TRBV5-1 few CASSFPSDIHNEQFF
14 TRBV28 once CASRQTGLSGIQYF
14 TRBV11-2 - CASSGPGIIYEQYF
14 TRBV19 - CASSGRQSSYEQYF
16 TRBV4-2 - CASSQLLTGGTDTQYF
18 TRBV27 - CANEFLPSRGPNTGELFF
17 TRBV19 - CASNPRGTPLNNEKLFF
13 TRBV6-5 - CATTSGTTDTQYF
14 TRBV6-5 - CASSYQAGLEPQHF
14 TRBV24-1 - CATRGAGPNQPQHF
14 TRBV30 - CAWSSRAPYNEQFF
14 TRBV2 - CASSETVLTGELFF
14 TRBV6-5 - CASSIDREFTTQHF
15 TRBV9 - CASSAAARQDDGYTF
17 TRBV5-6 - CASSLGDIRGLTGELFF
13 TRBV14 - CASSQTGFDEQYF
16 TRBV28 - CASSLRLAGGYQPQHF
14 TRBV5-6 - CASSLTGSYYEQYF
19 TRBV18 - CASSPGTGGRKTDNSPLHF
12 TRBV30 - CAWTGTHNEQFF